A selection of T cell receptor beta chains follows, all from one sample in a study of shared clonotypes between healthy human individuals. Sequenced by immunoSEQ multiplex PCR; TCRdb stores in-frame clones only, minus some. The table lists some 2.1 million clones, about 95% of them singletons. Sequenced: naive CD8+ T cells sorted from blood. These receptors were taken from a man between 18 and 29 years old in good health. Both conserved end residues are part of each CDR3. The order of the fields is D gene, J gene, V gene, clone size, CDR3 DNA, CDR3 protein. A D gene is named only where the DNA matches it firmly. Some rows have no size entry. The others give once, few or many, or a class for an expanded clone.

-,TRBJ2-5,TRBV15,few,TGTGCCACCAGCAGTACTTTAGGGGCCTCAGAGACCCAGTACTTC,CATSSTLGASETQYF
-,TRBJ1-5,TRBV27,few,TGTGCCAGCAGTCAACAGGGAACCAATCAGCCCCAGCATTTT,CASSQQGTNQPQHF
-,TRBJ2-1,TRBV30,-,TGTGCCTGGAGTGGGGGACAACTCGTTGAGCAGTTCTTC,CAWSGGQLVEQFF
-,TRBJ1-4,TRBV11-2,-,TGTGCCAGCGCCCAGGGACGGGAAAAACTGTTTTTT,CASAQGREKLFF
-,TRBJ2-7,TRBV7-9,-,TGTGCCAGCAGTCAAACTAATCCTTACCACGAGCAGTACTTC,CASSQTNPYHEQYF
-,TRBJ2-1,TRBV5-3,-,TGTGCCAGAAGCTTGGGGGACAATCGACCCAATGAGCAGTTCTTC,CARSLGDNRPNEQFF
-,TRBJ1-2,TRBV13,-,TGTGCCAGCAGCTTCGAAAGGGGTTTGGACTATGGCTACACCTTC,CASSFERGLDYGYTF
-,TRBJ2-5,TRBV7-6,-,TGTGCCAGCAGCCCCTCGGAGACCCAGTACTTC,CASSPSETQYF
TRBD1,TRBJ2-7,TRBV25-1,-,TGTGCCAGCAGTAAAACAGGGGTCTCCTACGAGCAGTACTTC,CASSKTGVSYEQYF
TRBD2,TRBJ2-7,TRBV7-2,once,TGTGCCAGCAGCTTAAGGGTTAGCGGGAGTACCTACGAGCAGTACTTC,CASSLRVSGSTYEQYF
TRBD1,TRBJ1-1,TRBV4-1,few,TGCGCCAGCAGCCGAGGACAGGGCAATAGGGACACTGAAGCTTTCTTT,CASSRGQGNRDTEAFF
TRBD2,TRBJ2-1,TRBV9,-,TGTGCCAGCAGCGTAGCGGCGGGGGGGTTAATCGAGCAGTTCTTC,CASSVAAGGLIEQFF
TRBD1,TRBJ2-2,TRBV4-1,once,TGCGCCAGCAGCCAGACAGGGTACACCGGGGAGCTGTTTTTT,CASSQTGYTGELFF
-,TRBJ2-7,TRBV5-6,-,TGTGCCAGCAGCTTGGTGCTAGCCCCCTACGAGCAGTACTTC,CASSLVLAPYEQYF
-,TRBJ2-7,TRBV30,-,TGTGCCTGGAGTGTGACAGTCTACGAGCAGTACTTC,CAWSVTVYEQYF
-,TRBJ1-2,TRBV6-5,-,TGTGCCAGCAGTTTAGGAGGCTATGGCTACACCTTC,CASSLGGYGYTF
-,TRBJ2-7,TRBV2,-,TGTGCCAGCATCCGCTCCTACGAGCAGTACTTC,CASIRSYEQYF
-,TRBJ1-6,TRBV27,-,TGTGCCAGCGGCCCAGGGAATTCACCCCTCCACTTT,CASGPGNSPLHF
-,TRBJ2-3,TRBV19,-,TGTGCCAGTAGTTGGGGGGCAGATACGCAGTATTTT,CASSWGADTQYF
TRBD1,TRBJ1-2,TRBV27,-,TGTGCCAGCAGTTTCGCCACAGGGGAGATGCGCTATGGCTACACCTTC,CASSFATGEMRYGYTF
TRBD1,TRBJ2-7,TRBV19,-,TGTGCCAGTAGCGCACAGGGGCACGAGCAGTACTTC,CASSAQGHEQYF
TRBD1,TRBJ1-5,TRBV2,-,TGTGCCAGCACTTGGACAGGGGGCATGGGTCAGCCCCAGCATTTT,CASTWTGGMGQPQHF
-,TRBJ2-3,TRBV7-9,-,TGTGCCAGCAGCTTAGTTTTGGAGTTCCCAGATACGCAGTATTTT,CASSLVLEFPDTQYF
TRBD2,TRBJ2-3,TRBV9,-,TGTGCCAGCAGCGTAGTGGCGGGGGGGGCAGATACGCAGTATTTT,CASSVVAGGADTQYF
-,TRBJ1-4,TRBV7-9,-,TGTGCCAGCAGCCCCCCGAGGGGGGAAAAGAATGAAAAACTGTTTTTT,CASSPPRGEKNEKLFF
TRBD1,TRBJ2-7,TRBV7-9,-,TGTGCCAGCAGCCCAAGGACAGGGGCCGGGGACGAGCAGTACTTC,CASSPRTGAGDEQYF
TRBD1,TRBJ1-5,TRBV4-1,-,TGCGCCAGCAGTCCCGCGACAGGGGGCGTCCCCCCCAATCAGCCCCAGCATTTT,CASSPATGGVPPNQPQHF
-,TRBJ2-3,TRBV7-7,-,TGTGCTAGCAGCTTGTCATTAGCAGATACGCAGTATTTT,CASSLSLADTQYF
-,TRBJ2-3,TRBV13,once,TGTGCCAGCAGCTTAGTTAGCACAGATACGCAGTATTTT,CASSLVSTDTQYF
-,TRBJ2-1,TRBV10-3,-,TGTGCCATCAGTGATGAGGACTCCTACAATGAGCAGTTCTTC,CAISDEDSYNEQFF
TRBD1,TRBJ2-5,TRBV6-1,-,TGTGCCAGCAGTGGGACAGGGAGAGAGACCCAGTACTTC,CASSGTGRETQYF
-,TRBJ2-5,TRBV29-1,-,TGCAGCGTTGAAGCGGGACAAGAGACCCAGTACTTC,CSVEAGQETQYF
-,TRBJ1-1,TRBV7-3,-,TGTGCCAGCAGCCAGATGGGGGAGGACAAAGCTTTCTTT,CASSQMGEDKAFF
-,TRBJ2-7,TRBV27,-,TGTGCCAGCAGTCACCAACGGGGCTACGAGCAGTACTTC,CASSHQRGYEQYF
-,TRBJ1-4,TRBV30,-,TGTGCCTGGAGTGCAGGGAGTGGGGAAAAACTGTTTTTT,CAWSAGSGEKLFF